Each of the 2 T cell receptor beta chains below was sequenced from the same sample in a study of blood T cell repertoires in COVID-19. Using immunoSEQ multiplex PCR, the repertoire was profiled, and TCRdb retains in-frame clones only, with some absent. The sample yields 150,000 to 200,000 clones, 85% to 90% seen once. The specimen was peripheral blood. These receptors all come from a human donor in a cohort sampled during active COVID-19.

The chain joins TRBV10-3 to TRBJ2-1; 13 nucleotides agree with TRBD2. The CDR3 is made up of 15 amino acids. CDR1 is ENHRY and CDR2 is SYGVKD in the germline V gene. The V and J ends lost 10 bases and 6 bases, in that order; junction bases with no gene match: 9. CDR3 region: CAKRTSGGLRNEQFF. The CDR3 DNA is TGTGCCAAAAGGACTAGCGGGGGTCTCCGCAATGAGCAGTTCTTC.

This chain connects TRBV4-1 to TRBJ1-4, with TRBD1 matching 7 bases. Germline loops: CDR1 MGHRA, CDR2 YSYEKL. V shed 5 bases and J 8 bases; nucleotides not matched to a gene: 8. The CDR3 loop spans 14 amino acids. CDR3 nucleotides: TGCGCCAGCAGCGAGACAGGGACACGGGAAAAACTGTTTTTT. Translated, it gives CASSETGTREKLFF.